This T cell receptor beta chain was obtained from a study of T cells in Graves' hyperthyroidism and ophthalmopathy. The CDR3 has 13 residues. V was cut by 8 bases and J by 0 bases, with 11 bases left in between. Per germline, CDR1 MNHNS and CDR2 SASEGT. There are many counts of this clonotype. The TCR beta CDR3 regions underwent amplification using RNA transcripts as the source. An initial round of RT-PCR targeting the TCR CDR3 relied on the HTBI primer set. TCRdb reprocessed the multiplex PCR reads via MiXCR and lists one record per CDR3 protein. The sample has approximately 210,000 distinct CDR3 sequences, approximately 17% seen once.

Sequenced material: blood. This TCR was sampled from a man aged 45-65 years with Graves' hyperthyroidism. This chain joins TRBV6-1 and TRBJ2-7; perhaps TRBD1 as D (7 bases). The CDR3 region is CASGGGFSYEQYF. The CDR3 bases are TGTGCCAGCGGAGGGGGCTTCTCCTACGAGCAGTACTTC.